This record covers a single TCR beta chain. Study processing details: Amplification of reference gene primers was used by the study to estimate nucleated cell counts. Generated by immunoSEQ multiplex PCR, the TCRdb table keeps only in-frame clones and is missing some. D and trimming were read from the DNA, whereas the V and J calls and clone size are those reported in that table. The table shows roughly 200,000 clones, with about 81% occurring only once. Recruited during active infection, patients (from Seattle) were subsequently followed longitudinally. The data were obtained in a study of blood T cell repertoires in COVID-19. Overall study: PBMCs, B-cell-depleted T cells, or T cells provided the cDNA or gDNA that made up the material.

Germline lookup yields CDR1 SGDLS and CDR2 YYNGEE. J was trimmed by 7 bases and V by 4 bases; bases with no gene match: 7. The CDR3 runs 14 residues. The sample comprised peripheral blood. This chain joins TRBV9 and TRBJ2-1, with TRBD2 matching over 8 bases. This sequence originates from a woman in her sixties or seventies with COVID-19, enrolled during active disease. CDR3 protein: CASSTGLAGNEQFF. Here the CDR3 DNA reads TGTGCCAGCAGCACCGGACTAGCCGGGAATGAGCAGTTCTTC.